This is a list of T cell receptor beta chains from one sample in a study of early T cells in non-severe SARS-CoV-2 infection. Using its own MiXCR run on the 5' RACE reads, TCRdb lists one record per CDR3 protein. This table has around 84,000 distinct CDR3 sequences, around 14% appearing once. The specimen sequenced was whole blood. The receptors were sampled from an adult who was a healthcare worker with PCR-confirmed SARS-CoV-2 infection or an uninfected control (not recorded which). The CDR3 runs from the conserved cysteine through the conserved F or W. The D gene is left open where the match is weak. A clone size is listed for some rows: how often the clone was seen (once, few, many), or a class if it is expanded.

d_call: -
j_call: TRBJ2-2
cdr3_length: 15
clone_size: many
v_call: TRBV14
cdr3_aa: CASSQVRMTRGELFF
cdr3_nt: TGTGCCAGCAGCCAAGTTCGTATGACACGGGGGGAGCTGTTTTTT

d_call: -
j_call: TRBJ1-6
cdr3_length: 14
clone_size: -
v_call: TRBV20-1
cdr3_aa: CSASLDPTAPTLHF
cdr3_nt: TGCAGTGCTAGCCTGGACCCTACGGCCCCCACCCTCCACTTT

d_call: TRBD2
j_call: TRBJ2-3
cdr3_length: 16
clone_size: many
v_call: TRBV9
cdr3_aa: CASSVQGGSGTDTQYF
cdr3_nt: TGTGCCAGCAGCGTTCAAGGCGGGAGCGGCACAGATACGCAGTATTTT

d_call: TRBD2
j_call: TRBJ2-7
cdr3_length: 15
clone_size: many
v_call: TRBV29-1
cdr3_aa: CSVVPWVAGGDEQYF
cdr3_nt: TGCAGCGTTGTGCCGTGGGTAGCGGGAGGAGACGAGCAGTACTTC

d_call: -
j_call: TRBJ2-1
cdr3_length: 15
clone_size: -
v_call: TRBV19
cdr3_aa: CASSIVGGQASEQFF
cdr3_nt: TGTGCCAGTAGTATAGTTGGGGGGCAGGCTTCGGAGCAGTTCTTC

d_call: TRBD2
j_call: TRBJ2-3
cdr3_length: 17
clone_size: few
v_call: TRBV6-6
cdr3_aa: CASSDPPSGGYTDTQYF
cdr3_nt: TGTGCCAGCTCTGATCCCCCTTCGGGAGGGTACACAGATACGCAGTATTTT

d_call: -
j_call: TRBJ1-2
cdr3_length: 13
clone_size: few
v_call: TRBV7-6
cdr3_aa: CASRDRGDYGYTF
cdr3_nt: TGTGCCAGCAGGGATCGAGGGGACTATGGCTACACCTTC

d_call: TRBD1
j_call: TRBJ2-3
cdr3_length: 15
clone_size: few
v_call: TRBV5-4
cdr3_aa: CASSKGQHYTDTQYF
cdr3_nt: TGTGCCAGCAGTAAGGGACAGCATTATACAGATACGCAGTATTTT

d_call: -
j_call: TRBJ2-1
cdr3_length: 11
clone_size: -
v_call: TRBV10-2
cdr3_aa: CASSESDEQFF
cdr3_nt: TGCGCCAGCAGTGAGTCCGATGAGCAGTTCTTC

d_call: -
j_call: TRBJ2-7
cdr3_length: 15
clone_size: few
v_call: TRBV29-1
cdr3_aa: CSVDGLQGGRYEQYF
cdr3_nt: TGCAGCGTTGATGGCTTACAGGGCGGGCGGTACGAGCAGTACTTC

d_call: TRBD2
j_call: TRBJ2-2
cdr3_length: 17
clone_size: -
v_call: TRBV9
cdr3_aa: CASSLGTSGRNTGELFF
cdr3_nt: TGTGCCAGCAGCCTTGGGACTAGCGGGAGAAACACCGGGGAGCTGTTTTTT

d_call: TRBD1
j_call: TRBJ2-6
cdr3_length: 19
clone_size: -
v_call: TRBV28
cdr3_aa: CASSLSRDRPSSGANVLTF
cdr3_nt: TGTGCCAGCAGTCTTAGCCGGGACAGGCCAAGCTCTGGGGCCAACGTCCTGACTTTC

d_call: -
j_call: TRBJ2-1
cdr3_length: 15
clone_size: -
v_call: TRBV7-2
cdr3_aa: CASSVLGGSYNEQFF
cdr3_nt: TGTGCCAGCAGCGTCCTGGGGGGCTCCTACAATGAGCAGTTCTTC